Listed here are 22 T cell receptor beta chains from one sample, sequenced in a study of shared clonotypes between healthy human individuals. The assay was immunoSEQ multiplex PCR, and TCRdb's table has in-frame clones only and misses some. The sample consists of roughly 640,000 clones, around 67% of them appearing once. Sequencing input: memory CD4+ T cells sorted from blood. The subset here: CD45RA-negative fraction. The receptors derive from a woman in her twenties or thirties in good health.

The chain has TRBV2 and TRBJ2-1; no definite D call. V lost 2 bases to trimming and J lost 9 bases, with 8 bases between them. The CDR3 length is 12 residues. The V gene's germline CDR1 is SNHLY and CDR2 FYNNEI. CDR3 protein: CASSERWGEQFF. As DNA, the CDR3 is TGTGCCAGCAGTGAAAGGTGGGGTGAGCAGTTCTTC.

V and J are TRBV6-6 and TRBJ2-7; perhaps TRBD1 as D (6 bases). From germline, CDR1 is MNHNY and CDR2 SVGAGI (reference sequence). CDR3 length: 14 residues. The V and J ends lost 5 bases and 5 bases respectively, with 16 bases between them. DNA for the CDR3: TGTGCCAGCAGTACCCCTACATCAGGGGACGAGCAGTACTTC. Translating it yields CASSTPTSGDEQYF.

The chain links TRBV2 to TRBJ2-1, with D possibly TRBD1 on 5 matching bases. CDR3 length: 16 amino acids. Germline V gene sequence: CDR1 SNHLY, CDR2 FYNNEI. The V end was cut by 7 bases, the J end by 0 bases, with 16 bases between. CDR3 sequence: CASNRRGTSSYNEQFF. Here the CDR3 DNA reads TGTGCCAGCAACAGAAGGGGTACCTCCTCCTACAATGAGCAGTTCTTC.

This clone was seen only a few times. This rearrangement joins TRBV29-1 to TRBJ2-2; D is unresolved. The germline V gene encodes CDR1 SQVTM and CDR2 ANQGSEA. CDR3 length equals 12 residues. The germline V and J ends were trimmed by 6 bases and 5 bases, with 10 bases remaining between them. CDR3 nucleotide sequence: TGCAGCGTGAAGGGTAGTACCGGGGAGCTGTTTTTT. Its translation is CSVKGSTGELFF.

V is TRBV11-2 and J is TRBJ1-1; D gene unclear. Trimming took 5 bases from V and 1 from J, leaving 11 bases between them. Germline V lookup: CDR1 SGHAT, CDR2 FQNNGV. There are 14 residues in the CDR3. This CDR3 is CASSPDGSNTEAFF. The CDR3 nucleotides read TGTGCCAGCAGCCCCGACGGATCGAACACTGAAGCTTTCTTT.

The J gene is TRBJ2-1, the V gene TRBV6-1; D unresolved. The CDR3 spans 12 residues. V shed 4 bases and J shed 5 bases, with 6 bases lying between them. Germline values: CDR1 MNHNS, CDR2 SASEGT. The CDR3 nucleotides read TGTGCCAGCAGTGCTGGCAACAATGAGCAGTTCTTC. Translation: CASSAGNNEQFF.

This clone has a single count. The V gene is TRBV6-5, the J gene TRBJ2-1; D gene unclear. Trimming took off 2 bases at V and 13 bases at J, with 9 bases between the two ends. CDR1 and CDR2 from the germline V gene are MNHEY and SVGAGI. The CDR3 is made up of 11 amino acids. CDR3 loop: CASSYRWVQFF. The CDR3 coding sequence is TGTGCCAGCAGTTACCGCTGGGTACAGTTCTTC.

This sequence joins TRBV29-1 and TRBJ2-5; D gene ambiguous. Germline V gene data show CDR1 as SQVTM and CDR2 as ANQGSEA. The CDR3 is made up of 10 amino acids. V lost 6 bases and J lost 2, with 4 bases in between. The CDR3 spells CSVQQETQYF. The CDR3 DNA is TGCAGCGTCCAACAAGAGACCCAGTACTTC.

This clone was observed once. J is TRBJ1-1 and V is TRBV6-5; 9 bases line up with TRBD1. Trimming cost V 6 bases and J 4 bases; bases outside gene matches: 9. In germline, CDR1 is MNHEY, CDR2 SVGAGI. This CDR3 has 15 amino acids. The CDR3 nucleotides read TGTGCCAGCAGCCTGAAAAGGGACAGGGCCACTGAAGCTTTCTTT. This codes for CASSLKRDRATEAFF.

CDR3 sequence reads: CASSPQQGIGEQFF. For the CDR3, the DNA is TGTGCCAGCAGCCCTCAGCAGGGAATAGGTGAGCAGTTCTTC. This chain links TRBV7-3 with TRBJ2-1; perhaps TRBD1 as D (5 bases). Germline-derived CDR1 and CDR2 are SGHTA and FQGTGA. The CDR3 loop spans 14 amino acids. V dropped 5 bases and J dropped 9 bases, with 17 bases sitting between them.

The chain recombines TRBV19 with TRBJ2-2, with TRBD2 matching over 11 bases. Trimming took 6 bases from V and 0 from J; bases not matched to a gene: 9. This CDR3 is built from 18 residues. Germline V lookup: CDR1 LNHDA, CDR2 SQIVND (reference sequence). This CDR3 is CASRGTSGTSANTGELFF. The CDR3 bases are TGTGCCAGTAGGGGGACTAGCGGAACAAGCGCGAACACCGGGGAGCTGTTTTTT.

V usage is TRBV5-4 and J usage is TRBJ2-7; unclear D gene. The V end lost 0 bases, the J end lost 0 bases, and 13 bases lay between the germline ends. Germline V CDR1 and CDR2: SGHNT, YYREEE (reference sequence). This CDR3 contains 16 residues. CDR3 sequence: CASSLGADVSSYEQYF. CDR3 sequence (DNA): TGTGCCAGCAGCTTGGGGGCAGACGTGAGCTCCTACGAGCAGTACTTC.

J is TRBJ2-2 and V is TRBV10-3; 11 nucleotides align to TRBD2. V was pared by 6 bases and J by 1 base, with 13 bases of the junction left unmatched. CDR1 is ENHRY, CDR2 SYGVKD, per germline. This CDR3 contains 19 residues. In nucleotides, the CDR3 is TGTGCCATCAGCGACCCCAGGGGAACTAGCGGGAGGAACACCGGGGAGCTGTTTTTT. It translates to CAISDPRGTSGRNTGELFF.

The rearrangement uses TRBV5-1 and TRBJ2-1, with TRBD2 matching over 8 bases. Germline-derived CDR1 and CDR2 are SGHRS and YFSETQ. V lost 4 bases, J lost 2 bases, and 11 bases stayed unmatched. The CDR3 contains 17 residues. The DNA for the CDR3 is TGCGCCAGCAGCCCGGGGGGGTCGTCGCGCACCTACAATGAGCAGTTCTTC. This encodes CASSPGGSSRTYNEQFF.

This clone was recorded a few times. Written as DNA, the CDR3 is TGCGCCAGCAGCCCATCAAGGAGTTGGGGCAATCAGCCCCAGCATTTT. Translating gives CASSPSRSWGNQPQHF. J is TRBJ1-5 and V is TRBV4-1; D gene uncertain. The ends were cut back, 4 bases at V and 2 bases at J, with 15 bases in the middle. The CDR3 sequence is 16 residues long. Germline loops: CDR1 MGHRA, CDR2 YSYEKL.

Relative to its sample, this clone is medium-sized. This rearrangement joins TRBV6-5 to TRBJ2-6; 11 bases match TRBD1. Germline V gene sequence: CDR1 MNHEY, CDR2 SVGAGI. The CDR3 covers 15 residues. J lost 2 bases, V lost 7 bases, and 1 base had no gene match. The CDR3 DNA is TGTGCCAGCACGGACAGGGGGCCTGGGGCCAACGTCCTGACTTTC. It codes for CASTDRGPGANVLTF.

V is TRBV2 and J is TRBJ2-2; TRBD2 is a possible D gene (6 bases). The V gene's germline CDR1 is SNHLY and CDR2 FYNNEI. The CDR3 loop spans 14 amino acids. Trimming shortened V by 11 bases and J by 2 bases, and 15 bases separated the two germline ends. The CDR3 bases are TGTGCCCGGCGGCCAGCGGGTAACACCGGGGAGCTGTTTTTT. Amino acid sequence: CARRPAGNTGELFF.

This clone appeared once. The chain is built from TRBV11-2 and TRBJ2-5, with D possibly matching TRBD2 (6 bases). V was cut by 7 bases and J by 5 bases, with 17 bases left in between. CDR1 SGHAT and CDR2 FQNNGV come from the germline V gene. There are 14 residues in the CDR3. The CDR3 DNA reads TGTGCCAGCACCATGTCCCGGGGACTGGAGACCCAGTACTTC. This codes for CASTMSRGLETQYF. Drawing the rest from reference TRBV11-2 and TRBJ2-5, the complete variable domain is EAGVAQSPRYKIIEKRQSVAFWCNPISGHATLYWYQQILGQGPKLLIQFQNNGVVDDSQLPKDRFSAERLKGVDSTLKIQPAKLEDSAVYLCASTMSRGLETQYFGPGTRLLVL.

V usage is TRBV5-1 and J usage is TRBJ2-6; 9 positions match TRBD1. The CDR3 is 18 residues long. In germline, CDR1 is SGHRS, CDR2 YFSETQ. Unmatched junction bases numbered 8, after V lost 4 bases and J lost 0 bases. The CDR3 DNA follows: TGCGCCAGCAGCCCAGCGGGACAGGGAAGCTCTGGGGCCAACGTCCTGACTTTC. This gives the protein CASSPAGQGSSGANVLTF.

The chain links TRBV6-1 to TRBJ2-1, with D perhaps being TRBD1 or TRBD2 (6 bases each). The CDR3 has 12 amino acids. V shed 11 bases and J shed 4 bases, with 12 bases lying between them. CDR1 and CDR2 from the germline V gene are MNHNS and SASEGT. The CDR3 sequence: CACEGGYNEQFF. CDR3 DNA: TGTGCCTGTGAAGGGGGGTACAATGAGCAGTTCTTC.

The gene calls are TRBV4-1 and TRBJ2-1, with D perhaps TRBD2 (6 bases). There are 17 residues in the CDR3. The germline V gene encodes CDR1 MGHRA and CDR2 YSYEKL. V lost 1 base to trimming and J lost 7 bases, with 20 bases between them. The CDR3 coding sequence is TGCGCCAGCAGCCAAGCGCCCCAGAGGGCGGGGAGAAATGAGCAGTTCTTC. It specifies CASSQAPQRAGRNEQFF.

This clone was recorded only once. V gene TRBV7-6 combines with J gene TRBJ2-7, with 9 bases matching TRBD1. Germline CDR1 and CDR2: SGHVS and FNYEAQ. V was clipped by 7 bases and J by 3 bases; unmatched bases: 7. CDR3 size: 14 residues. This CDR3 reads CASKLRQGDYEQYF. DNA for the CDR3: TGTGCCAGCAAGCTAAGACAGGGGGACTACGAGCAGTACTTC.